The clone carrying this T cell receptor (beta chain) was counted many times. The data originate from a study of T-cell memory formation after mild COVID-19. Study background: The TCR clusters were mostly specific to one donor.

Amplification by 5'RACE using constant-segment primers produced TCR alpha and TCR beta cDNA libraries that carried sample barcodes and UMIs. TCRdb re-called the 5' RACE reads with MiXCR, one entry per CDR3 protein. The sample carries roughly 62,000 distinct CDR3 sequences, 9% to 9.5% recorded once. The CDR3 contains 11 residues. Trimming took 5 bases from V and 4 from J, leaving 3 bases between them. Looked up from germline, CDR1 is SGHAT and CDR2 is FQNNGV. The chain employs TRBV11-2 and TRBJ2-1; no clear D gene. The material sequenced was PBMCs or a T cell subset sorted from them (not recorded which). This receptor was identified in a man aged 18 to 30 who had mild COVID-19 (a few samples of this study predate the infection). Cell type and time point are not known. The DNA of the CDR3 is TGTGCCAGCAGCCATTACAATGAGCAGTTCTTC. This sequence encodes CASSHYNEQFF. The full variable domain, rest sourced from reference TRBV11-2 and TRBJ2-1, is EAGVAQSPRYKIIEKRQSVAFWCNPISGHATLYWYQQILGQGPKLLIQFQNNGVVDDSQLPKDRFSAERLKGVDSTLKIQPAKLEDSAVYLCASSHYNEQFFGPGTRLTVL.